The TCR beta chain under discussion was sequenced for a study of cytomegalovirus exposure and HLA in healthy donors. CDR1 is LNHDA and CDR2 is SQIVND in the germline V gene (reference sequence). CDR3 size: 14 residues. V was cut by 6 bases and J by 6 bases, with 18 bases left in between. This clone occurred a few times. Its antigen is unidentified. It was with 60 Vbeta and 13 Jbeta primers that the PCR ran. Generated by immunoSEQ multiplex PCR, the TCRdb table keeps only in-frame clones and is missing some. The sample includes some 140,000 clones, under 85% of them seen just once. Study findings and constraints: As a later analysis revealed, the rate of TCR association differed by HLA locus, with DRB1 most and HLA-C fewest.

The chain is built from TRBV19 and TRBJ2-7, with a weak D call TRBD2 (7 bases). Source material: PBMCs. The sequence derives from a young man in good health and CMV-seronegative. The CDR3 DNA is TGTGCCAGTAGCCGCCGGGGGGCGCAGGGCGAGCAGTACTTC. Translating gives CASSRRGAQGEQYF.